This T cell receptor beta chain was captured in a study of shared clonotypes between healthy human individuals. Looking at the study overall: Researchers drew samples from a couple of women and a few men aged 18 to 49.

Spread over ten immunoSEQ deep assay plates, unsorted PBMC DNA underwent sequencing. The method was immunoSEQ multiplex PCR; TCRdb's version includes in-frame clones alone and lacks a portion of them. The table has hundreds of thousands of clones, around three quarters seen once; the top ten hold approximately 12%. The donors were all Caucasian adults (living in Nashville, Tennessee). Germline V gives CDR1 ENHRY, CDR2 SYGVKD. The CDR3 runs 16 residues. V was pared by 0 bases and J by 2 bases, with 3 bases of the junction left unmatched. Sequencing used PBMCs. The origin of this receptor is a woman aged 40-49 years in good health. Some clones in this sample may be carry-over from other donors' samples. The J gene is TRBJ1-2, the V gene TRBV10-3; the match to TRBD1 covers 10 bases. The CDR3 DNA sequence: TGTGCCATCAGTGAGTCCGACAGGGGGCTCAACTATGGCTACACCTTC. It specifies CAISESDRGLNYGYTF.